This T cell receptor beta chain is drawn from a study of T-cell reconstitution after alpha-beta-depleted transplantation in children. Study-wide points: Reported findings indicate that, about two months after transplant, alpha-beta T cells came from several hundred expanded clones, which were derived from non-depleted graft cells. At the one-year point after transplant, T-cell counts and TCRbeta diversity were found to come mostly from T cells that had been newly produced. Day-60 TCRbeta diversity that was high in some patients was derived from surviving recipient T cells and thymic progenitors.

In the case of this clonotype: Its antigen remains unknown.

This sample's TCRbeta library carried unique molecular identifier barcodes. TCRdb re-called the PCR reads through MiXCR, storing one row per CDR3 protein. The table lists more than 200,000 distinct CDR3 sequences, about 23% of them singletons. Germline loops: CDR1 SNHLY, CDR2 FYNNEI. The CDR3 covers 13 residues. V shed 3 bases and J shed 0 bases, with 6 bases lying between them. The gene calls are TRBV2 and TRBJ2-7; no firm D call. The sequence came from a girl aged 2 to 10 with Fanconi anemia, due to receive a stem cell transplant. Sequencing used PBMCs, obtained before TCRalphabeta/CD19-depleted stem cell transplant. The CDR3 spells CASSDLGSYEQYF. The CDR3, as DNA: TGTGCCAGCAGTGATTTAGGCTCCTACGAGCAGTACTTC. Complete variable domain (other parts from reference TRBV2 and TRBJ2-7): EPEVTQTPSHQVTQMGQEVILRCVPISNHLYFYWYRQILGQKVEFLVSFYNNEISEKSEIFDDQFSVERPDGSNFTLKIRSTKLEDSAMYFCASSDLGSYEQYFGPGTRLTVT.